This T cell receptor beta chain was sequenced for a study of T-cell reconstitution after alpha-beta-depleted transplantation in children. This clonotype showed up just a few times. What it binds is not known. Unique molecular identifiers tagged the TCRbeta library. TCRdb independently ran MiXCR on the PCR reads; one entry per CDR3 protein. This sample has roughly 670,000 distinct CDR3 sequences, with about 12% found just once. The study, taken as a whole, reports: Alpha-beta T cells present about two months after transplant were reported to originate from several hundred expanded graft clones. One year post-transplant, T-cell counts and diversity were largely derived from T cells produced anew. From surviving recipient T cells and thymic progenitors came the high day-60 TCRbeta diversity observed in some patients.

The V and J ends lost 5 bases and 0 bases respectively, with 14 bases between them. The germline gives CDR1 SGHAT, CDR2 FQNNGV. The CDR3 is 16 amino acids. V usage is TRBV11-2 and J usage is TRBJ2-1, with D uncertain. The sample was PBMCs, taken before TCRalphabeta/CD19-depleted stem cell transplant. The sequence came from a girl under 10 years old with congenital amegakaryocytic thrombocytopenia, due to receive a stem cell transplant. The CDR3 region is CASSDRVTNSYNEQFF. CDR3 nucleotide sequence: TGTGCCAGCAGCGATAGGGTTACCAACTCCTACAATGAGCAGTTCTTC.